This section outlines one TCR beta chain sequence together with its context. Trimming removed 3 bases at V and 10 bases at J, with 10 bases between. The germline V gene has CDR1 MNHEY and CDR2 SMNVEV (reference sequence). CDR3 length: 12 residues. The data originate from a study of T-cell reconstitution after alpha-beta-depleted transplantation in children. Unique molecular identifiers were used to barcode this TCRbeta library. Using its own MiXCR run on the PCR reads, TCRdb lists one record per CDR3 protein. The table shows around 580,000 distinct CDR3 sequences, with more than 20% occurring only once.

Source: PBMCs, mostly from graft donor cells, taken 360 days after TCRalphabeta/CD19-depleted stem cell transplant. The sequence came from a boy younger than two who had a stem cell transplant for acute myeloid leukemia, so the T cells may come from the graft donor. The chain recombines TRBV27 with TRBJ2-1; D is ambiguous. CDR3 DNA: TGTGCCAGCAGTTTTTCGTTACGAGAGCAGTTCTTC. As protein: CASSFSLREQFF.